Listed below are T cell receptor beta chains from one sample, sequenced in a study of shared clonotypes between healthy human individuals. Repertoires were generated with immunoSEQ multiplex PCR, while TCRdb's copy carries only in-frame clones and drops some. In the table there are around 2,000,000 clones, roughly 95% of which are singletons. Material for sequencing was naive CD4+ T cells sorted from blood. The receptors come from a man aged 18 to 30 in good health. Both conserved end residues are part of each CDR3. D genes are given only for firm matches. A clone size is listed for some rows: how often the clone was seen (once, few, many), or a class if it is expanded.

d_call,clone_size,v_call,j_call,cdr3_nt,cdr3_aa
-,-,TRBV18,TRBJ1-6,TGTGCCAGCTCACCATATCGGTTAAACTTTGATTCACCCCTCCACTTT,CASSPYRLNFDSPLHF
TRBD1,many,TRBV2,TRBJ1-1,TGTGCCAGCAGGGCAGGGGGCACTGAAGCTTTCTTT,CASRAGGTEAFF
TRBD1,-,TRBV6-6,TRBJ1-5,TGTGCCAGCAGTTCCGGGACAGGGGAACAGCCCCAGCATTTT,CASSSGTGEQPQHF
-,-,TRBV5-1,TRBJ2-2,TGCGCCAGCAGCTTGTTGGCCTTCGGAAACACCGGGGAGCTGTTTTTT,CASSLLAFGNTGELFF
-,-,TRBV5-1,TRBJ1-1,TGCGCCAGCAGCTTGAATGGTTTTGTGGACACTGAAGCTTTCTTT,CASSLNGFVDTEAFF
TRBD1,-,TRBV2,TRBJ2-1,TGTGCCAGCAGCAGAGCGGGACAGGGCTACAATGAGCAGTTCTTC,CASSRAGQGYNEQFF
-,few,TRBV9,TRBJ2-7,TGTGCCAGCAGCGCCTCACAGGACTCCTACGAGCAGTACTTC,CASSASQDSYEQYF
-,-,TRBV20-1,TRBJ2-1,TGCAGTGCTAGAGCGGGAGCAGAGCAGTTCTTC,CSARAGAEQFF
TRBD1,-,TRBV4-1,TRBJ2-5,TGCGCCAGCAGCCCCGGACAGGGGTCAGGAAAAGAGACCCAGTACTTC,CASSPGQGSGKETQYF
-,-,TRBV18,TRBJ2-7,TGTGCCAGCTCACGAGACTACGAGCAGTACTTC,CASSRDYEQYF
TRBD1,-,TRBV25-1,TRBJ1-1,TGTGCCAGCAGTGACCTGGGACAGGGGGCGGTCATGAACACTGAAGCTTTCTTT,CASSDLGQGAVMNTEAFF
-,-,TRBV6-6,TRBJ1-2,TGTGCCAGCACCCCCGTGACGGTCCGAGGGGGCTACACCTTC,CASTPVTVRGGYTF
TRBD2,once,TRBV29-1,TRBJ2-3,TGCAGCGTTAGAAGAGGACTAGCGGGGAAGACAGATACGCAGTATTTT,CSVRRGLAGKTDTQYF
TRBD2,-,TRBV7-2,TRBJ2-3,TGTGCCAGCAGCCCCCGGTGGGGACTAGCGGCAGATACGCAGTATTTT,CASSPRWGLAADTQYF
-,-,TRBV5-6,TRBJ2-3,TGTGCCAGCAGCTTGACAGTGCCAGATACGCAGTATTTT,CASSLTVPDTQYF
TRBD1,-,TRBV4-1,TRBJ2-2,TGCGCCAGCAGCCAAGAAAGGACAGGGGTCAACACCGGGGAGCTGTTTTTT,CASSQERTGVNTGELFF
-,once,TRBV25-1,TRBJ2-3,TGTGCCAGCAGTGAATATTTGGGGAGTAGGGATACGCAGTATTTT,CASSEYLGSRDTQYF
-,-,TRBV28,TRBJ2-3,TGTGCCATTGCGGGACACTCTCTAGATACGCAGTATTTT,CAIAGHSLDTQYF
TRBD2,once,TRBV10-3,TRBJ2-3,TGTGCCATCGGACTAGCCGGAGATACGCAGTATTTT,CAIGLAGDTQYF
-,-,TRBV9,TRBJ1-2,TGTGCCAGCAGCGTAGATCTAGAGAACTATGGCTACACCTTC,CASSVDLENYGYTF
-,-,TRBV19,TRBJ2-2,TGTGCCAGTCTAAGGGGGAAGGAGTCCGGGGAGCTGTTTTTT,CASLRGKESGELFF
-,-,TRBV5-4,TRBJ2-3,TGTGCCAGCAGCGTTAAAAGCACAGATACGCAGTATTTT,CASSVKSTDTQYF
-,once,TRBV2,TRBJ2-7,TGTGCCAGCAGTGAAGAGGGATACGAGCAGTACTTC,CASSEEGYEQYF
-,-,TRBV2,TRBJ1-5,TGTGCCAGCAGTGTCGCGGGGTTAAGCAATCAGCCCCAGCATTTT,CASSVAGLSNQPQHF
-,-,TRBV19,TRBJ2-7,TGTGCCAGTAGTATCACGGAACTTCCCTACGAGCAGTACTTC,CASSITELPYEQYF
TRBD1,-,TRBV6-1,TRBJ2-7,TGTGCCAGCAGTTGGTTACAGGGGAGCGGATACGAGCAGTACTTC,CASSWLQGSGYEQYF
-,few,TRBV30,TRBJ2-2,TGTGCCTGGAGTGTAAACACCGGGGAGCTGTTTTTT,CAWSVNTGELFF
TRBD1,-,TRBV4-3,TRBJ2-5,TGCGCCAGCAGCCAAGAGAGGACAGGGAGGTTCGAGACCCAGTACTTC,CASSQERTGRFETQYF
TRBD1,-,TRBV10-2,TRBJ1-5,TGCGCCAGCAGTGACCAGGGGGCACGCAATCAGCCCCAGCATTTT,CASSDQGARNQPQHF
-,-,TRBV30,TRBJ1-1,TGTGCCTGGAGTAAGGGACTTTCAGGCACTGAAGCTTTCTTT,CAWSKGLSGTEAFF
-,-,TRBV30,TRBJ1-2,TGTGCCTACCTAAAGGCGGTTGTCGGCTACACCTTC,CAYLKAVVGYTF
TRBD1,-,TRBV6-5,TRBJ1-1,TGTGCCAGCAGCCGCTACCGGGACAGCCACACTGAAGCTTTCTTT,CASSRYRDSHTEAFF
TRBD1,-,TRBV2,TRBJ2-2,TGTGCCAGCAAACTGGGACAGGGAAAGAACACCGGGGAGCTGTTTTTT,CASKLGQGKNTGELFF
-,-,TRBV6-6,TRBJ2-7,TGTGCCAGCAGTTGGGAACCCTACGAGCAGTACTTC,CASSWEPYEQYF
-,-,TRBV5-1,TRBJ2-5,TGCGCCAGCAGCATCTCAGCGGGCCTTGGGGAGACCCAGTACTTC,CASSISAGLGETQYF
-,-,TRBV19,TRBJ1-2,TGTGCCAGTAGTATAGAAGGCAGAGCTAACTATGGCTACACCTTC,CASSIEGRANYGYTF
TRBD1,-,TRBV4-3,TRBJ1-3,TGCGCCAGCAGCCAAGAAGGACAGGGGGGGCACACCATATATTTT,CASSQEGQGGHTIYF
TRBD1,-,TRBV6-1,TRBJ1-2,TGTGCCAGCATCCGACAGGGGATATCGGATGGCTACACCTTC,CASIRQGISDGYTF
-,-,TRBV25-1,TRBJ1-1,TGTGCCAGCAGTGAATTAGGGGGGGCAGGGGTTGATACTGAAGCTTTCTTT,CASSELGGAGVDTEAFF
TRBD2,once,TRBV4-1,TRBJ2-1,TGCGCCAGCAGCCAAGATAGGGGGACTAGCGGCAATGAGCAGTTCTTC,CASSQDRGTSGNEQFF
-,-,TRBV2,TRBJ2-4,TGTGCCAGCAGCCGGGTACCCCCTTTTTCCAAAAACATTCAGTACTTC,CASSRVPPFSKNIQYF
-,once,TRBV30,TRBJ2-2,TGTGCCTGGAGTGTGTATCGGGTGGGGAACACCGGGGAGCTGTTTTTT,CAWSVYRVGNTGELFF
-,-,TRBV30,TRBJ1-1,TGTGCCTGGAGTGTTCCGGGACGGCTGAACACTGAAGCTTTCTTT,CAWSVPGRLNTEAFF
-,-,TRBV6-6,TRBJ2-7,TGTGCCAGCAGTTACGAGGGGTTCTACGAGCAGTACTTC,CASSYEGFYEQYF
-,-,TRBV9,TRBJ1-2,TGTGCCAGCAGCGCGGGTCCGAAAAACTATGGCTACACCTTC,CASSAGPKNYGYTF
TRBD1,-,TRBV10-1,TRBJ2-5,TGCGCCAGCAGCCGGACAGGGGCCCAAGAGACCCAGTACTTC,CASSRTGAQETQYF
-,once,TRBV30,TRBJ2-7,TGTGCCTGGAGAGGGGCCTACGAGCAGTACTTC,CAWRGAYEQYF